These 19 T cell receptor beta chains were all obtained from the same sample, sequenced in a study of CD8 T cells in Susac syndrome. Random hexamers were used to reverse transcribe roughly 0.45 to 1 ug of RNA. A single record per CDR3 protein comes from TCRdb applying MiXCR to the immunoSEQ multiplex PCR reads. In the table there are about 94,000 distinct CDR3 sequences, just under 95% of which are singletons. The sample taken for sequencing was CD4+ T cells from PBMCs. These receptors all come from a human donor with Susac syndrome.

The chain has TRBV29-1 and TRBJ2-7, with D tentatively TRBD2 (6 bases). Deletions cut 4 bases from V and 3 bases from J, with 13 bases between. Germline V gene lookup returns CDR1 SQVTM and CDR2 ANQGSEA. CDR3 length: 13 amino acids. CDR3 DNA: TGCAGCGTTGCTAGGACTATGGGCTACGAGCAGTACTTC. Protein product: CSVARTMGYEQYF.

J is TRBJ2-1 and V is TRBV6-1; the D gene is possibly TRBD2 (6 bases). This CDR3 region has 15 residues. Trimming left V 1 base short and J 8 bases short, with 15 bases between. Germline V lookup: CDR1 MNHNS, CDR2 SASEGT. The CDR3 nucleotides are TGTGCCAGCAGTGAAGGGCTAGCGTTTAAGGATGAGCAGTTCTTC. Residues: CASSEGLAFKDEQFF.

The chain employs TRBV20-1 and TRBJ2-2; a possible D gene is TRBD2 (5 bases). The CDR3 totals 15 residues. With 1 base removed from V and 7 bases from J, the gap between germline ends came to 16 bases. Germline lookup yields CDR1 DFQATT and CDR2 SNEGSKA (reference sequence). In nucleotides, the CDR3 is TGCAGTGCTAGAGCCTCCGGACTCGTAAACGGGGAGCTGTTTTTT. Its translation: CSARASGLVNGELFF.

The V call is TRBV18, the J call TRBJ1-1; 8 bases are shared with TRBD1. This CDR3 region has 15 residues. CDR1 KGHSH and CDR2 LQKENI come from the germline V gene. Trimming at V came to 1 base and at J to 0 bases, leaving 1 base not matched to a gene. Written as DNA, the CDR3 is TGTGCCAGCTCACCACTGACAGGGGTGAACACTGAAGCTTTCTTT. It yields the protein CASSPLTGVNTEAFF. Full variable domain (remainder filled in from reference TRBV18 and TRBJ1-1): NAGVMQNPRHLVRRRGQEARLRCSPMKGHSHVYWYRQLPEEGLKFMVYLQKENIIDESGMPKERFSAEFPKEGPSILRIQQVVRGDSAAYFCASSPLTGVNTEAFFGQGTRLTVV.

The chain is built from TRBV24-1 and TRBJ2-3; D is undetermined. Germline V lookup: CDR1 KGHDR, CDR2 SFDVKD. V was pared by 6 bases and J by 0 bases, with 6 bases between. The CDR3 has 13 residues. CDR3 DNA sequence: TGTGCCACCAGTAGGTACAGCACAGATACGCAGTATTTT. This translates into CATSRYSTDTQYF.

This chain joins TRBV30 and TRBJ1-6, with D perhaps matching TRBD1 (5 bases). The germline V gene encodes CDR1 GTSNPN and CDR2 SVGIG (reference sequence). CDR3 length equals 15 residues. The CDR3 reads CALYHRSSYNSPLHF. DNA of the CDR3: TGTGCGCTCTACCACAGGAGCTCCTATAATTCACCCCTCCACTTT. Supplemented by reference TRBV30 and TRBJ1-6, the full variable domain reads SQTIHQWPATLVQPVGSPLSLECTVEGTSNPNLYWYRQAAGRGLQLLFYSVGIGQISSEVPQNLSASRPQDRQFILSSKKLLLSDSGFYLCALYHRSSYNSPLHFGNGTRLTVT.

This sequence joins TRBV12-3 or TRBV12-4 and TRBJ2-7, with D perhaps being TRBD1 or TRBD2 (5 bases each). V lost 6 bases and J lost 0, with 15 bases in between. This CDR3 has 15 residues. CDR3: CASRKDRRGSYEQYF. The CDR3 region has the DNA TGTGCCAGCAGGAAAGACAGACGGGGCTCCTACGAGCAGTACTTC.

This chain joins TRBV6-2 or TRBV6-3 and TRBJ1-1; 7 nucleotides agree with TRBD1. Germline V CDR1 and CDR2: MNHEY, SVGEGT. J was trimmed by 5 bases and V by 4 bases; bases with no gene match: 7. This CDR3 has 14 residues. The CDR3 nucleotides read TGTGCCAGCAGTTCCCGAGGGGGCCAGACTGAAGCTTTCTTT. Translated, it gives CASSSRGGQTEAFF.

The CDR3 DNA reads TGTGCCAGCAGTAATACCCGGCAGTCGAAGGTGCAGTTCTTC. Translated: CASSNTRQSKVQFF. The chain couples TRBV12-3 or TRBV12-4 to TRBJ2-1, with unresolved D. The CDR3 has 14 residues. V lost 5 bases, J lost 12 bases, and 20 bases lay in between.

The genes are TRBV12-3 or TRBV12-4 and TRBJ1-1; D perhaps matches TRBD1 (6 bases). V was cut by 7 bases and J by 0 bases, with 12 bases left in between. There are 14 residues in the CDR3. The CDR3 DNA is TGTGCCAGCATGCTGGGACACCTGAACACTGAAGCTTTCTTT. This sequence encodes CASMLGHLNTEAFF.

A remark on this clonotype: One end of the junction varies from germline; a read error may be responsible. The genes are TRBV10-3 and TRBJ2-3; maybe TRBD2 (6 bases). Germline CDR1 is ENHRY and CDR2 is SYGVKD. This CDR3 comprises 13 residues. The chain's CDR3 is CAISETSRDTQYF. The CDR3 DNA follows: TGTGCCATCAGTGAGACTAGCAGAGATACGCAGTATTTT.

This chain uses TRBV19 with TRBJ2-3, with a weak D call TRBD2 (5 bases). Deletions cut 5 bases from V and 3 bases from J, with 15 bases between. The CDR3 runs 15 residues. Per the germline V gene, CDR1 is LNHDA and CDR2 is SQIVND (reference sequence). The CDR3 protein is CASSRAVEGTDTQYF. DNA of the CDR3: TGTGCCAGTAGTCGAGCGGTAGAGGGAACAGATACGCAGTATTTT.

This clonotype has only a few counts. The chain joins TRBV19 to TRBJ1-5; TRBD1 might be the D (5 bases). With 3 bases removed from V and 0 bases from J, the gap between germline ends came to 9 bases. Germline values: CDR1 LNHDA, CDR2 SQIVND (reference sequence). CDR3 length: 15 amino acids. CDR3 protein: CASSIGGDSNQPQHF. Here the CDR3 DNA reads TGTGCCAGTAGTATTGGGGGGGATAGCAATCAGCCCCAGCATTTT. Complete variable domain (other parts from reference TRBV19 and TRBJ1-5): DGGITQSPKYLFRKEGQNVTLSCEQNLNHDAMYWYRQDPGQGLRLIYYSQIVNDFQKGDIAEGYSVSREKKESFPLTVTSAQKNPTAFYLCASSIGGDSNQPQHFGDGTRLSIL.

The chain carries TRBV20-1 and TRBJ1-1; a weak D match, TRBD1 (5 bases). Trimming pared 1 base from V and 1 base from J, leaving 10 bases between. Germline V lookup: CDR1 DFQATT, CDR2 SNEGSKA (reference sequence). The CDR3 runs to 14 residues. The CDR3 DNA sequence: TGCAGTGCTAGAGCCGGGGGTAAGAACACTGAAGCTTTCTTT. Amino acid sequence: CSARAGGKNTEAFF.

This chain's CDR3 is CSAAPAGTYGYTF. CDR3 bases: TGCAGTGCTGCCCCGGCAGGGACCTATGGCTACACCTTC. This chain links TRBV20-1 with TRBJ1-2, with D perhaps TRBD1 (5 bases). This CDR3 has 13 amino acids. Trimming shortened V by 5 bases and J by 4 bases, and 14 bases separated the two germline ends. CDR1 and CDR2 from the germline V gene are DFQATT and SNEGSKA (reference sequence).

V is TRBV7-9 and J is TRBJ1-2, with a weak D call TRBD1 (5 bases). CDR1 is SEHNR, CDR2 FQNEAQ, per germline (reference sequence). The CDR3 has 16 amino acids. V lost 3 bases and J lost 1, with 15 bases in between. The CDR3 loop is CASSLDRSGVNYGYTF. As DNA, the CDR3 is TGTGCCAGCAGCTTGGACCGATCGGGGGTTAACTATGGCTACACCTTC.

J is TRBJ2-5 and V is TRBV24-1; no clear D gene. The CDR3 spans 12 residues. Germline CDR1 is KGHDR and CDR2 is SFDVKD. V lost 6 bases and J 5 bases, leaving 9 bases between the germline ends. Here the CDR3 reads CATSPSIETQYF. In DNA, the CDR3 is TGTGCCACCAGTCCCTCCATTGAGACCCAGTACTTC.

This clonotype was seen a single time. The chain combines TRBV7-9 with TRBJ1-1; no clear D gene. From germline, CDR1 is SEHNR and CDR2 FQNEAQ (reference sequence). The CDR3 totals 14 residues. The V and J ends lost 5 bases and 1 base respectively, with 11 bases between them. The CDR3 spells CASSRASRNTEAFF. CDR3 DNA sequence: TGTGCCAGCAGCCGGGCCTCTCGGAACACTGAAGCTTTCTTT.

This clonotype was detected only once. The chain joins TRBV5-1 to TRBJ2-1; TRBD2 agrees at 7 bases. The CDR3 is made up of 14 amino acids. Germline CDR1 reads SGHRS; CDR2 reads YFSETQ. V was pared by 9 bases and J by 0 bases, with 6 bases of the junction left unmatched. Here the CDR3 DNA reads TGCGCCACCCATAGCGGGTACTCCTACAATGAGCAGTTCTTC. Its translation is CATHSGYSYNEQFF.